These 30 T cell receptor beta chains share one sample of origin, sequenced in a study of blood T cells in healthy people across ages. For the second PCR, which ran for about 7 to 11 cycles, a sample-barcoded 5' primer and a J-beta primer mix were used. TCRdb re-called the 5' RACE reads through MiXCR, storing one row per CDR3 protein. The sample lists about 1 million distinct CDR3 sequences; under 55% were seen once. What was sequenced was blood. The receptors here all came from a woman aged 60-70 years in good health.

V and J are TRBV20-1 and TRBJ2-1, with 11 bases lining up with TRBD2. Germline CDR1 reads DFQATT; CDR2 reads SNEGSKA (reference sequence). This CDR3 region has 13 residues. J gave up 7 bases and V 4 bases, and 3 bases lay outside the gene matches. The CDR3 DNA follows: TGCAGTGCTATAGCGGGAGGGCGGAATGAGCAGTTCTTC. Protein: CSAIAGGRNEQFF.

V and J are TRBV4-1 and TRBJ2-1; the match to TRBD1 covers 10 bases. The CDR3 totals 13 residues. Germline CDR1 reads MGHRA; CDR2 reads YSYEKL. V lost 4 bases to trimming and J lost 15 bases; unmatched junction nucleotides: 9. The CDR3 sequence is CASSPGTGAQLFF. Written as DNA, the CDR3 is TGCGCCAGCAGCCCCGGGACAGGGGCCCAGCTGTTCTTC.

This clonotype showed up many times. The chain combines TRBV20-1 with TRBJ2-3; D gene ambiguous. V was trimmed by 0 bases and J by 5 bases, leaving 12 bases between them. The CDR3 totals 14 residues. Germline V gives CDR1 DFQATT, CDR2 SNEGSKA (reference sequence). This chain's CDR3 is CSARELAPLDTQYF. CDR3 nucleotides: TGCAGTGCTAGAGAGTTGGCGCCACTAGATACGCAGTATTTT.

This clonotype was seen a handful of times. The rearrangement joins TRBV6-5 to TRBJ2-5, with 11 positions matching TRBD2. The CDR3 contains 16 residues. V lost 0 bases and J lost 5; bases outside the gene matches: 5. Germline CDR1 and CDR2: MNHEY and SVGAGI. The CDR3 DNA reads as TGTGCCAGCAGTTACTCCGTACTAGCGGGAGTTGAGACCCAGTACTTC. Its translation is CASSYSVLAGVETQYF.

This clonotype appeared a few times. The chain couples TRBV7-2 to TRBJ1-5; D gene ambiguous. Looked up from germline, CDR1 is SGHTA and CDR2 is FQGNSA. Deletions cut 2 bases from V and 6 bases from J, with 8 bases between. The CDR3 runs to 13 residues. The CDR3 coding sequence is TGTGCCAGCAGCTTACAAGGGAGTCAGCCCCAGCATTTT. Its translation is CASSLQGSQPQHF.

V is TRBV16 and J is TRBJ1-2; D call uncertain. The CDR3 has 12 residues. The V and J ends lost 3 bases and 6 bases respectively, with 8 bases between them. The V gene's germline CDR1 is KGHSY and CDR2 FQNENV. This chain's CDR3 is CASSQGSHGYTF. The CDR3 nucleotides are TGTGCCAGCAGCCAGGGGTCGCATGGCTACACCTTC.

The V gene is TRBV5-1, the J gene TRBJ2-1, with 9 bases lining up with TRBD2. Germline CDR1 and CDR2: SGHRS and YFSETQ. The ends lost 0 bases at V and 5 bases at J; junction bases unmatched: 6. The CDR3 has 16 residues. The DNA for the CDR3 is TGCGCCAGCAGCTTGGAGAGGACTAGCGCCAACAATGAGCAGTTCTTC. It codes for CASSLERTSANNEQFF.

The genes are TRBV15 and TRBJ2-5; D not certain. The CDR3 has 13 amino acids. V gave up 8 bases and J gave up 3 bases, with 13 bases separating them. Germline CDR1 LNHNV, CDR2 YYDKDF (reference sequence). The CDR3 protein is CATSHLSEETQYF. The CDR3 DNA follows: TGTGCCACCTCCCATCTCAGCGAAGAGACCCAGTACTTC.

This rearrangement joins TRBV29-1 to TRBJ2-7; weak D call: TRBD2 (6 bases). The V end lost 5 bases, the J end lost 7 bases, and 12 bases lay between the germline ends. The length of the CDR3 is 11 residues. Germline loops: CDR1 SQVTM, CDR2 ANQGSEA. CDR3 residues: CSVLLGGEQYF. In nucleotides, the CDR3 is TGCAGCGTTTTATTGGGGGGAGAGCAGTACTTC.

This chain links TRBV29-1 with TRBJ2-1, with TRBD2 identical over 10 bases. The CDR3 loop spans 15 amino acids. Germline V gene data show CDR1 as SQVTM and CDR2 as ANQGSEA. The junction had 6 bases not matched to a gene; V was cut back by 1 base and J by 6 bases. As DNA, the CDR3 is TGCAGCGTTGAAGGTTTGGGACTAGCGTTCAATGAGCAGTTCTTC. Its translation: CSVEGLGLAFNEQFF.

Concerning this clonotype: One junction end disagrees with the germline gene, perhaps due to a read error. J is TRBJ2-5 and V is TRBV6-1; TRBD2 agrees at 7 bases. CDR1 is MNHNS, CDR2 SASEGT, per germline. This CDR3 comprises 19 residues. CDR3 region: CASSEIPAWGAGFQETRYF. For the CDR3, the DNA is TGTGCCAGCAGTGAAATCCCGGCCTGGGGAGCGGGGTTCCAAGAGACCCGGTACTTC.

The CDR3 coding sequence is TGCGCCAGCAGTGGGGAAAGCGGGAGGGCTAGCATTGAGCAGTTCTTC. Amino acids: CASSGESGRASIEQFF. The chain carries TRBV10-2 and TRBJ2-1; 10 bases map to TRBD2. The ends lost 4 bases at V and 9 bases at J; junction bases unmatched: 12. The germline CDR1 and CDR2 sequences are WSHSY and SAAADI. The length of the CDR3 is 16 residues.

This clonotype showed up just a few times. This chain connects TRBV10-1 to TRBJ2-3; possible D gene TRBD1, 6 bases. V lost 6 bases and J lost 1, with 17 bases in between. The CDR3 contains 16 residues. The germline V gene has CDR1 WNHNN and CDR2 SYGVQD (reference sequence). This CDR3 is CASSGPDRRCTDTQYF. The CDR3 coding sequence is TGCGCCAGCAGCGGCCCAGACAGGAGATGCACAGATACGCAGTATTTT.

This clonotype has more than one count but fewer than ten. The chain carries TRBV9 and TRBJ2-1, with D perhaps given as TRBD1 or TRBD2 (5 bases each). The CDR3 is made up of 16 amino acids. CDR1 is SGDLS, CDR2 YYNGEE, per germline. Trimming removed 4 bases at V and 4 bases at J, with 18 bases between. CDR3 protein: CASSPHLGTLYNEQFF. The CDR3 DNA reads as TGTGCCAGCAGCCCCCACCTTGGGACCCTGTACAATGAGCAGTTCTTC. The variable domain in full, with the rest retrieved from reference TRBV9 and TRBJ2-1, is DSGVTQTPKHLITATGQRVTLRCSPRSGDLSVYWYQQSLDQGLQFLIQYYNGEERAKGNILERFSAQQFPDLHSELNLSSLELGDSALYFCASSPHLGTLYNEQFFGPGTRLTVL.

This clonotype was observed a single time. The junction differs from germline at one of its ends, possibly a read error. The chain uses TRBV24-1 and TRBJ2-2, with D perhaps given as TRBD1 or TRBD2 (6 bases each). This CDR3 is built from 16 residues. Germline V lookup: CDR1 KGHDR, CDR2 SFDVKD. In nucleotides, the CDR3 is TGTGCCACCAGTGATATGGCAGGGGATAACACCGGGGGGCTGTTTTTT. It yields the protein CATSDMAGDNTGGLFF.

This chain links TRBV9 with TRBJ2-5; 9 positions agree with TRBD1. This CDR3 contains 17 residues. Germline V lookup: CDR1 SGDLS, CDR2 YYNGEE. J gave up 4 bases and V 3 bases, and 13 bases lay outside the gene matches. The CDR3 protein is CASSEDWVGQGSETQYF. In DNA form, the CDR3 reads TGTGCCAGCAGCGAGGATTGGGTCGGACAGGGGTCAGAGACCCAGTACTTC.

V gene TRBV29-1 combines with J gene TRBJ2-1; 9 nucleotides line up with TRBD1. The junction had 17 bases not matched to a gene; V was cut back by 3 bases and J by 8 bases. Germline-derived CDR1 and CDR2 are SQVTM and ANQGSEA. This CDR3 has 17 amino acids. CDR3 sequence reads: CSVDSVKGQGLLDEQFF. The CDR3 DNA sequence: TGCAGCGTTGACTCGGTCAAGGGACAGGGATTATTAGATGAGCAGTTCTTC.

This clonotype was seen a few times. The chain carries TRBV6-1 and TRBJ2-3; 12 nucleotides align to TRBD2. This CDR3 is built from 18 residues. With V trimmed by 7 bases and J by 0 bases, 11 bases remained unmatched. Germline CDR1 is MNHNS and CDR2 is SASEGT. In DNA, the CDR3 is TGTGCCAGCACTCGAGGGACTAGCGGGCGCCGCAGCACAGATACGCAGTATTTT. It yields the protein CASTRGTSGRRSTDTQYF.

The chain carries TRBV28 and TRBJ2-1, with 12 bases identical to TRBD2. Germline V lookup: CDR1 MDHEN, CDR2 SYDVKM. The V gene end was trimmed by 3 bases and the J gene end by 8 bases; junction bases not matched to a gene: 5. The CDR3 runs 15 residues. The CDR3 coding sequence is TGTGCCAGCAGTTTGAGACTAGCGGGAGTCCATGAGCAGTTCTTC. Its protein product is CASSLRLAGVHEQFF.

Turning to this clonotype: The junction departs from germline at one end; a sequencing error may be responsible. The chain employs TRBV11-1 and TRBJ2-5, with 7 bases lining up with TRBD1. CDR1 is SGHAT, CDR2 FQDESV, per germline (reference sequence). The CDR3 spans 14 residues. CDR3 amino acids: CAGSPTGPRETQYF. CDR3 bases: TGTGCCGGCAGCCCGACAGGGCCGCGGGAGACCCAGTACTTC.

This clonotype was picked up many times. The rearrangement joins TRBV3-1 to TRBJ2-1, with 12 bases lining up with TRBD1. This CDR3 spans 17 amino acids. V dropped 3 bases and J dropped 11; count of bases not matched to a gene: 14. Germline lookup yields CDR1 LGHDT and CDR2 YNNKEL (reference sequence). The CDR3 here is CASSQGTGGATLSQQFF. CDR3 DNA sequence: TGTGCCAGCAGCCAGGGGACAGGGGGCGCAACCCTCTCTCAGCAGTTCTTC.

J is TRBJ2-7 and V is TRBV28; 8 nucleotides match TRBD1. The V segment lost 10 bases and the J segment 3 bases; nucleotides outside the gene matches: 14. This CDR3 has 15 residues. CDR1 and CDR2 from the germline V gene are MDHEN and SYDVKM. CDR3 in DNA: TGTGCCACGCTTGCGATCGGACAGGGAGGCTACGAGCAGTACTTC. It specifies CATLAIGQGGYEQYF.

CDR3 loop: CASSQSLSTSGSDEQYF. The CDR3 coding sequence is TGCGCCAGCAGCCAATCGCTTAGCACTAGCGGGAGTGACGAGCAGTACTTC. The chain recombines TRBV4-1 with TRBJ2-4; 11 nucleotides agree with TRBD2. The J call may be faulty, since TRBJ2-7 better matches the DNA end. The CDR3 sequence is 17 residues long. CDR1 and CDR2 (germline): MGHRA, YSYEKL.

The chain employs TRBV3-1 and TRBJ2-7; unclear D gene. Trimming cost V 0 bases and J 2 bases, with 17 bases left between them. Germline CDR1 and CDR2: LGHDT and YNNKEL (reference sequence). CDR3 length equals 17 residues. Here the CDR3 DNA reads TGTGCCAGCAGCCAAGAGGTCAGCGACATGCCCGCCTACGAGCAGTACTTC. As protein: CASSQEVSDMPAYEQYF.

The chain combines TRBV10-3 with TRBJ2-7; D perhaps matches TRBD1 (7 bases). Trimming took off 2 bases at V and 3 bases at J, with 11 bases between the two ends. CDR1 and CDR2 from the germline V gene are ENHRY and SYGVKD. This CDR3 region has 14 residues. CDR3 amino acids: CAISEPGGSYEQYF. The CDR3 coding sequence is TGTGCCATCAGTGAGCCAGGGGGGAGCTACGAGCAGTACTTC.

In this sample, this clonotype turned up a few times. The gene calls are TRBV12-3 or TRBV12-4 and TRBJ1-4; 7 bases line up with TRBD1. The trim removed 2 bases at V and 8 bases at J, leaving 8 bases unmatched. This CDR3 is built from 15 residues. The CDR3 reads CASSLFEQGWEKLFF. Here the CDR3 DNA reads TGTGCCAGCAGTTTATTCGAACAGGGGTGGGAAAAACTGTTTTTT.

This chain links TRBV12-5 with TRBJ2-7, with unresolved D. The germline V gene encodes CDR1 LGHNT and CDR2 FRNRAP. The length of the CDR3 is 12 residues. The germline V and J ends were trimmed by 3 bases and 0 bases, with 3 bases remaining between them. Here the CDR3 reads CASGLSSYEQYF. CDR3 in DNA: TGTGCTAGTGGTTTATCCTCCTACGAGCAGTACTTC.

This clonotype is a singleton in its sample. The genes are TRBV4-1 and TRBJ2-3; D is uncertain. The germline V gene has CDR1 MGHRA and CDR2 YSYEKL. Trimming stripped 0 bases from V and 2 bases from J, with 9 bases between. The CDR3 runs 15 residues. Written as DNA, the CDR3 is TGCGCCAGCAGCCAAGATCCCGGGTACACAGATACGCAGTATTTT. Encoded protein: CASSQDPGYTDTQYF.

V is TRBV27 and J is TRBJ1-2, with 8 nucleotides matching TRBD1. The junction had 7 bases not matched to a gene; V was cut back by 7 bases and J by 3 bases. Germline assignment: CDR1 MNHEY and CDR2 SMNVEV (reference sequence). The CDR3 totals 14 residues. Here the CDR3 reads CASIPGGGHYGYTF. The CDR3 region has the DNA TGTGCCAGCATCCCAGGGGGCGGGCACTATGGCTACACCTTC.

V is TRBV11-2 and J is TRBJ2-5; TRBD2 agrees at 9 bases. CDR3 length: 15 residues. The J segment lost 4 bases and the V segment lost 2 bases, leaving 5 bases of the junction unmatched. CDR1 and CDR2 from the germline V gene are SGHAT and FQNNGV. CDR3 protein: CASSLRTSVRETQYF. The CDR3 nucleotides are TGTGCCAGCAGCTTACGGACTAGCGTCCGAGAGACCCAGTACTTC.